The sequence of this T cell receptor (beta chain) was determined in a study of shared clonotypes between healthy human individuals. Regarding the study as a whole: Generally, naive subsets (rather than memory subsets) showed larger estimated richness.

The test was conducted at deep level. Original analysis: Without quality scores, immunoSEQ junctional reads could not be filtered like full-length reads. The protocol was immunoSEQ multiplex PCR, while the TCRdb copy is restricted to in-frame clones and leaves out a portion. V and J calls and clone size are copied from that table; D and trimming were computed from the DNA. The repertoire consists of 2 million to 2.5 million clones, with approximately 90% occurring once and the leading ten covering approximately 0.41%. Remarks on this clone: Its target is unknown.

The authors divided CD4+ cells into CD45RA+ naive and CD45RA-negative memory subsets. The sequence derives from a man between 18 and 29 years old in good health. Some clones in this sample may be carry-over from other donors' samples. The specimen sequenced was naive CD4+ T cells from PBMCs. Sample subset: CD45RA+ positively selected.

The DNA for the CDR3 is TGTGCCAGCAGCCAAGATTGGGCGGGAGGATTCGACGAGCAGTACTTC. Translating gives CASSQDWAGGFDEQYF. This chain joins TRBV14 and TRBJ2-7; 8 bases are a match to TRBD2. The CDR3 runs to 16 residues. Trimming removed 0 bases from V and 5 bases from J; junction bases left unmatched: 9. CDR1 and CDR2 (germline): SGHDN, FVKESK.